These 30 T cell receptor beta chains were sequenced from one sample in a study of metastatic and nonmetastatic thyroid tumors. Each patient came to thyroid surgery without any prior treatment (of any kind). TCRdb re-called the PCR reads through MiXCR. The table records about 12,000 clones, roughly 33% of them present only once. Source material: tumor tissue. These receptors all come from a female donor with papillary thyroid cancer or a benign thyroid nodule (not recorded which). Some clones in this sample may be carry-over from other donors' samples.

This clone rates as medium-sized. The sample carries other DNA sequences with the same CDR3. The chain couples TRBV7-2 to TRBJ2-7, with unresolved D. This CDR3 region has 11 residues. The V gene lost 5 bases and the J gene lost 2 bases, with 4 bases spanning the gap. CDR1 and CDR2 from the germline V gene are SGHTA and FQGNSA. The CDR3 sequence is CASSPTYEQYF. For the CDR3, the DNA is TGTGCCAGCAGCCCCACCTACGAGCAGTACTTC.

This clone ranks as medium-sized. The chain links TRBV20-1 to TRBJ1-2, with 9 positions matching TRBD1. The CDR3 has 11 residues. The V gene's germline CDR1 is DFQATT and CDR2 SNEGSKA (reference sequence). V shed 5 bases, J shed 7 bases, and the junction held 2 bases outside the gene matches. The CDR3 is CSAGQGSGYTF. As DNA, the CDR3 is TGCAGTGCTGGACAGGGGAGTGGCTACACCTTC.

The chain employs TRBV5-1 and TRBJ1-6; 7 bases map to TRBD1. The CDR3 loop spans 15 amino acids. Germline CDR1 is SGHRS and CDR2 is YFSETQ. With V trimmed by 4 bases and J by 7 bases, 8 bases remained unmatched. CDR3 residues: CASSPQGQKNSPLHF. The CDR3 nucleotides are TGCGCCAGCAGCCCGCAGGGACAGAAGAATTCACCCCTCCACTTT.

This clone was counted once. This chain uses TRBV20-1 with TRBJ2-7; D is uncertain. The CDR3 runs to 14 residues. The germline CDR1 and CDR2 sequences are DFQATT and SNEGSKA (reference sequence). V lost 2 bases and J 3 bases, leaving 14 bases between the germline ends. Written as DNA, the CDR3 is TGCAGTGCTAGATTAGTGGTCCTCGTCTACGAGCAGTACTTC. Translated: CSARLVVLVYEQYF.

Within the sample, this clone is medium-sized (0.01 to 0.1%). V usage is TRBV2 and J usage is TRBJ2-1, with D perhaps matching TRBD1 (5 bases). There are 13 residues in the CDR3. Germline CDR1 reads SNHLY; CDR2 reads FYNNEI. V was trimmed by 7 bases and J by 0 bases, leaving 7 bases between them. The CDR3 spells CASNRPSYNEQFF. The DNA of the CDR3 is TGTGCCAGCAACAGGCCCTCCTACAATGAGCAGTTCTTC.

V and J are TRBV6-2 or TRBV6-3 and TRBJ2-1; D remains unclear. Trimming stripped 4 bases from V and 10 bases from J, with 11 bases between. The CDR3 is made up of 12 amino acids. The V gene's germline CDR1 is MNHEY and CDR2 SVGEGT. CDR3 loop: CASSSRDDEQFF. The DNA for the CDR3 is TGTGCCAGCAGTTCCCGAGACGACGAGCAGTTCTTC.

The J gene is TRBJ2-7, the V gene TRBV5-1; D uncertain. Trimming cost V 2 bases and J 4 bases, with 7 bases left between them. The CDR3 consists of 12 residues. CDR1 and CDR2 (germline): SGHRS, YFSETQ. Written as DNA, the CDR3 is TGCGCCAGCAGCTTTGAAGAGTACGAGCAGTACTTC. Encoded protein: CASSFEEYEQYF.

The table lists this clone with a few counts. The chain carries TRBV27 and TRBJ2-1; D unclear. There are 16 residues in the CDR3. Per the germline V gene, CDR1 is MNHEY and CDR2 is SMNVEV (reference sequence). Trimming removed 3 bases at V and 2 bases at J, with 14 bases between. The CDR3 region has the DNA TGTGCCAGCAGTTTTTCCGGCCTAGTACCCTACAATGAGCAGTTCTTC. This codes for CASSFSGLVPYNEQFF.

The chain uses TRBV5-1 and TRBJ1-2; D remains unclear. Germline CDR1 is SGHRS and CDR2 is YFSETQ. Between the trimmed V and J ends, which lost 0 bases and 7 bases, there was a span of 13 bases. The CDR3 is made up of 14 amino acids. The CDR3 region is CASSLGPSTGGYTF. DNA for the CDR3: TGCGCCAGCAGCTTGGGCCCCTCTACGGGTGGCTACACCTTC.

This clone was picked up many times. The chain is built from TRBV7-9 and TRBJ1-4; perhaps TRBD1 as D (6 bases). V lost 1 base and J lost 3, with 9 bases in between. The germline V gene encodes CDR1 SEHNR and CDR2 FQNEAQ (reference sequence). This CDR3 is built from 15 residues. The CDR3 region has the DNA TGTGCCAGCAGCTTAGAACAGGGCCCTAATGAAAAACTGTTTTTT. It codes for CASSLEQGPNEKLFF.

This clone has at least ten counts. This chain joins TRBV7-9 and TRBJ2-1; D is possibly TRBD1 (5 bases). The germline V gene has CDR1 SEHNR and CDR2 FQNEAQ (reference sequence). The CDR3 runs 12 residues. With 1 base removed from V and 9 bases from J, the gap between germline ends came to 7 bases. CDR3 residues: CASSLEQGEQFF. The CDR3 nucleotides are TGTGCCAGCAGCTTAGAGCAGGGTGAGCAGTTCTTC.

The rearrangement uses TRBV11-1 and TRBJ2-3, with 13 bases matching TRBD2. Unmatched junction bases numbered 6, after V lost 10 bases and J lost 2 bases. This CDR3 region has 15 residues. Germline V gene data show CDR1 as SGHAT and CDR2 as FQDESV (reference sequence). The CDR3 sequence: CATWTSGSYTDTQYF. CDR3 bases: TGTGCCACCTGGACTAGCGGGAGCTACACAGATACGCAGTATTTT. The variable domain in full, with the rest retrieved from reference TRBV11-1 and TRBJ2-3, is EAEVAQSPRYKITEKSQAVAFWCDPISGHATLYWYRQILGQGPELLVQFQDESVVDDSQLPKDRFSAERLKGVDSTLKIQPAELGDSAMYLCATWTSGSYTDTQYFGPGTRLTVL.

CDR3 sequence: CASSSPGGLRETQYF. CDR3 nucleotide sequence: TGTGCCAGCAGTTCCCCCGGAGGGCTTCGGGAGACCCAGTACTTC. This chain connects TRBV6-9 to TRBJ2-5; possible D gene TRBD2, 6 bases. The CDR3 is 15 amino acids. V gave up 4 bases and J gave up 5 bases, with 17 bases separating them. Germline CDR1 reads MNHGY; CDR2 reads SVAAGI.

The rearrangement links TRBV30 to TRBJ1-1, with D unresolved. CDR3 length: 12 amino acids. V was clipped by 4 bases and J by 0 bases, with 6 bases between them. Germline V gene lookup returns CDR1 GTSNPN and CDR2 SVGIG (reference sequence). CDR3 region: CAWMDMNTEAFF. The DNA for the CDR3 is TGTGCCTGGATGGATATGAACACTGAAGCTTTCTTT.

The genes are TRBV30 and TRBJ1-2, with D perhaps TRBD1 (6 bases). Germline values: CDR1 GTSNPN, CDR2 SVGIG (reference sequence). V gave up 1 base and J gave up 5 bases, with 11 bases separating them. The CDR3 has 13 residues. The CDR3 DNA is TGTGCCTGGAGTGGGGGGGCGCGGTATGGCTACACCTTC. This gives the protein CAWSGGARYGYTF.

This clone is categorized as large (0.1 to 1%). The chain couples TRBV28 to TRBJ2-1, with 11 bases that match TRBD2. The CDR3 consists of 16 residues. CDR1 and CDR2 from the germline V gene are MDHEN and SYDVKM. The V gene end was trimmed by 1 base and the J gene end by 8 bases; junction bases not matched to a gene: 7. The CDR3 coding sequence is TGTGCCAGCAGTTTATATACTAGCGGGAGTACGCATGAGCAGTTCTTC. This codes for CASSLYTSGSTHEQFF.

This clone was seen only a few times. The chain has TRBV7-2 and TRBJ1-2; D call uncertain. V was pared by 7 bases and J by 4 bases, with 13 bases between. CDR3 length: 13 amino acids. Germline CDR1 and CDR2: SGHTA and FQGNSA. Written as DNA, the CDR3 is TGTGCCAGCATCACACAGTGGGCCTATGGCTACACCTTC. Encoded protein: CASITQWAYGYTF.

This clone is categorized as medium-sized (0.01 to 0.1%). CDR3 coding DNA: TGTGCCACCAGCAGATCCCAGGGCAATCAGCCCCAGCATTTT. Residues: CATSRSQGNQPQHF. The chain couples TRBV15 to TRBJ1-5; D unresolved. The V and J ends lost 2 bases and 2 bases respectively, with 7 bases between them. The CDR3 has 14 residues. Per the germline V gene, CDR1 is LNHNV and CDR2 is YYDKDF (reference sequence).

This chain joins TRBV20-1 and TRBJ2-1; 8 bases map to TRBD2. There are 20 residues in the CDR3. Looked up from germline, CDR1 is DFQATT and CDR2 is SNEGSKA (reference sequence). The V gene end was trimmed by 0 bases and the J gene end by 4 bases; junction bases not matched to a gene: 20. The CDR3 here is CSARDVSLAGIPREYNEQFF. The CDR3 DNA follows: TGCAGTGCTAGAGATGTAAGCCTAGCGGGCATTCCCCGGGAGTACAATGAGCAGTTCTTC.

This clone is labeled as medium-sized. CDR3: CASSWGGSSYEQYF. The CDR3, as DNA: TGTGCCAGCAGCTGGGGGGGGAGCTCCTACGAGCAGTACTTC. This sequence joins TRBV14 and TRBJ2-7; 7 nucleotides line up with TRBD2. The CDR3 loop spans 14 amino acids. CDR1 SGHDN and CDR2 FVKESK come from the germline V gene. V gave up 5 bases and J gave up 0 bases; unmatched junction bases: 4.

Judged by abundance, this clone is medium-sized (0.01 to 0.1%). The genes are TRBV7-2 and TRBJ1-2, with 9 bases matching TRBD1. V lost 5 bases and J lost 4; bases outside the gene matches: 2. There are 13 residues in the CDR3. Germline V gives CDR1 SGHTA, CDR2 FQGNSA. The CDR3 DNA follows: TGTGCCAGCAGCACACAGGGGGCCTATGGCTACACCTTC. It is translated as CASSTQGAYGYTF.

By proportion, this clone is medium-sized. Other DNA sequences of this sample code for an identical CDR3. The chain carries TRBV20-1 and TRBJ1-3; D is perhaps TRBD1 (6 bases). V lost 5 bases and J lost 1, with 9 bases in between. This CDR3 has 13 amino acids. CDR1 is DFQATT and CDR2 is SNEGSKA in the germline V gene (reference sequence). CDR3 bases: TGCAGTGCTCAGGGGAGATCTGGAAACACCATATATTTT. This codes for CSAQGRSGNTIYF.

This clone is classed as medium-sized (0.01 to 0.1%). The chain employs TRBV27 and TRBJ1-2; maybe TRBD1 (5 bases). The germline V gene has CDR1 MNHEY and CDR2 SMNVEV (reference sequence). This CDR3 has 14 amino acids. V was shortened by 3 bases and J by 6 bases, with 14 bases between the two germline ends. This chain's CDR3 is CASSFGQGGDGYTF. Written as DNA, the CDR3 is TGTGCCAGCAGTTTCGGGCAGGGAGGCGATGGCTACACCTTC.

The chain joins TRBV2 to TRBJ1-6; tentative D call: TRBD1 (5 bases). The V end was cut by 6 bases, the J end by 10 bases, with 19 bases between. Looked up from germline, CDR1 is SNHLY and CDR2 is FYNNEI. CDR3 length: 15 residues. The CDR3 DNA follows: TGTGCCAGCAGGGGGCCCGGGACTTTCAACTCACCCCTCCACTTT. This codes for CASRGPGTFNSPLHF. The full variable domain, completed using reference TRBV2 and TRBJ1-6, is EPEVTQTPSHQVTQMGQEVILRCVPISNHLYFYWYRQILGQKVEFLVSFYNNEISEKSEIFDDQFSVERPDGSNFTLKIRSTKLEDSAMYFCASRGPGTFNSPLHFGNGTRLTVT.

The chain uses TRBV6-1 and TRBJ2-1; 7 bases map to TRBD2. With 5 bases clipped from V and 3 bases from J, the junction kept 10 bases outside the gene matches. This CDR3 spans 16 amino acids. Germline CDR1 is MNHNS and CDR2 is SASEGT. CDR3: CASSPRTSRHYNEQFF. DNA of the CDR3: TGTGCCAGCAGTCCCCGGACTAGTCGCCACTACAATGAGCAGTTCTTC.

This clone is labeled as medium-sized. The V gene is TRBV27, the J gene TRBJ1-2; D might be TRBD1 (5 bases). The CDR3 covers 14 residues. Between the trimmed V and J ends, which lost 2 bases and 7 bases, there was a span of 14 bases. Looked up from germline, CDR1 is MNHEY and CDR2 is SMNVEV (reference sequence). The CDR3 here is CASSLVGPSGGYTF. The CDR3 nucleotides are TGTGCCAGCAGTTTAGTGGGACCTTCAGGTGGCTACACCTTC.

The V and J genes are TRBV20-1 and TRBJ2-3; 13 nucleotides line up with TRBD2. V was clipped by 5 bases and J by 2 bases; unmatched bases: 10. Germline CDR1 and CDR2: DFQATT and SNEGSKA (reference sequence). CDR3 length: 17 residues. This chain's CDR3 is CSAGTSGGARFTDTQYF. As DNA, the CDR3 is TGCAGTGCTGGAACTAGCGGGGGGGCACGCTTCACAGATACGCAGTATTTT.

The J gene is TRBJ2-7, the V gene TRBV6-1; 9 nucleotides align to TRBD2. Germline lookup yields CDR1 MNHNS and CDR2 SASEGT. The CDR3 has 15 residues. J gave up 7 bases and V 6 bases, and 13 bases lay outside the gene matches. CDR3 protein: CASRNSGSARGEQYF. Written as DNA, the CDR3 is TGTGCCAGCAGAAATAGCGGGAGCGCCAGGGGGGAGCAGTACTTC.

In DNA form, the CDR3 reads TGTGCCAGCAGCTTCCCGGGGGCAGGCTATGGCTACACCTTC. It encodes CASSFPGAGYGYTF. V and J are TRBV7-9 and TRBJ1-2, with D possibly being TRBD1 (6 bases). This CDR3 comprises 14 residues. CDR1 is SEHNR, CDR2 FQNEAQ, per germline (reference sequence). With 3 bases removed from V and 4 bases from J, the gap between germline ends came to 12 bases.

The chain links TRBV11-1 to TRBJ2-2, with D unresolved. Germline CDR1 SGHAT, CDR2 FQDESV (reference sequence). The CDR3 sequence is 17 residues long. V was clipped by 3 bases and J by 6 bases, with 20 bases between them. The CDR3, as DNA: TGTGCCAGCAGCTTCGAGGTCGGTTGGAGTTTAGCCGGGGAGCTGTTTTTT. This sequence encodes CASSFEVGWSLAGELFF.